Sequencing of this T cell receptor beta chain was carried out in a study of regulatory T cells in long-lasting Graves disease. The overall study: Less than 3 months of antithyroid drugs had been taken by newly diagnosed Graves' patients.

Assembly of TCR beta libraries relied on iRepertoire HTBI primers together with Arm-PCR of CDR3 regions. TCRdb used MiXCR to reprocess the multiplex PCR reads, holding one entry per CDR3 protein. The sample lists roughly 560,000 distinct CDR3 sequences, 12% seen once, with about 8.9% in the top ten. Overall study results and limits: Newly diagnosed patients shared 750 to 1,000 public clonotypes; persistent patients shared a few thousand. Peripheral blood alone, not thyroid tissue, underwent study.

Time point here: newly diagnosed GD, antithyroid drugs for less than 3 months. From RNA extracted from PBMCs, the TCR library was made. Trimming cost V 3 bases and J 0 bases, with 9 bases left between them. This CDR3 has 14 amino acids. This clonotype was seen at least ten times. What it recognizes is unknown. The same specimen was also included in a second study, on T cells in Graves' hyperthyroidism and ophthalmopathy. This second report adds: First-round RT-PCR of the TCR CDR3 relied on the HTBI primer set.

The clonotype comes from a woman aged 25 to 39 with Graves disease. The input for sequencing was peripheral blood mononuclear cells (PBMCs), taken at new diagnosis, from a patient treated with antithyroid drugs. The gene calls are TRBV12-3 or TRBV12-4 and TRBJ2-7; no reliable D call. DNA for the CDR3: TGTGCCAGCAGTTTTGCGTCTAGCTCCTACGAGCAGTACTTC. Translation: CASSFASSSYEQYF.